This T cell receptor (beta chain) was observed in a study of T cells after yellow fever vaccination. This clonotype occurred a few times. By 5'RACE template switching, TCR cDNA was produced, with a universal primer site and UMIs added in the process. TCRdb redid the calling of the 5' RACE reads with MiXCR, one entry per CDR3 protein. Of fewer than 450,000 distinct CDR3 sequences in the sample, roughly 8.6% were seen once. CDR1 MNHEY and CDR2 SMNVEV come from the germline V gene (reference sequence). This CDR3 has 14 amino acids. V was cut by 3 bases and J by 0 bases, with 7 bases left in between. The V call is TRBV27, the J call TRBJ2-3; D is uncertain. This clonotype originated in a man aged 18 to 35 who received the YFV17D yellow fever vaccine. Sequenced here: PBMCs, sampled roughly 45 days after the first yellow fever vaccination. The CDR3, as DNA: TGTGCCAGCAGTTTTGGTTATAGCACAGATACGCAGTATTTT. This encodes CASSFGYSTDTQYF.